This record covers a single T cell receptor (beta chain). The Seattle patients joined while their infection was active and were tracked longitudinally afterward. This specimen comes from a study of blood T cell repertoires in COVID-19. Turning to the study itself: Sites across the United States, Italy and Spain contributed samples from acute and convalescent COVID-19. From T cells, B-cell-depleted T cells, or PBMCs came the material, which was cDNA or gDNA.

As handled by the study authors: Amplified reference gene primers provided the basis for estimating nucleated cell counts. The method was immunoSEQ multiplex PCR; TCRdb's version includes in-frame clones alone and lacks a portion of them. From that table come the V and J calls and clone size; the DNA was used to work out D and trimming. The repertoire holds approximately 230,000 clones, with about 91% as singletons. The CDR3 contains 13 residues. Trimming cost V 6 bases and J 6 bases, with 12 bases left between them. Germline assignment: CDR1 MNHEY and CDR2 SVGAGI. This TCR came from a woman aged 25-40 years with COVID-19, enrolled during active disease. The chain links TRBV6-5 to TRBJ1-5; D is undetermined. Material: peripheral blood. The CDR3 spells CASRWEYSQPQHF. CDR3 nucleotide sequence: TGTGCCAGCAGGTGGGAGTATAGTCAGCCCCAGCATTTT.